These 3 T cell receptor beta chains share one sample of origin, sequenced in a study of neurological immune-mediated disorders. One entry per CDR3 protein results from TCRdb running MiXCR on the 5' RACE reads. The sample has tens of thousands of distinct CDR3 sequences, around a tenth seen once. Time point of the sample: longitudinal time-point 1 (baseline). The sample comprised PBMCs. These receptors were taken from a male donor with HTLV-1-associated myelopathy (HAM/TSP).

To note about this clonotype: Mismatch with germline at one junction end may stem from a read error. This chain links TRBV11-2 with TRBJ1-4; D gene ambiguous. The CDR3 sequence is 12 residues long. From germline, CDR1 is SGHAT and CDR2 FQNNGV. CDR3 loop: CASSRPNENLFF. The CDR3 DNA follows: TGTGCCAGCAGCCGTCCTAACGAAAATCTGTTTTTT.

This clonotype was picked up many times. J is TRBJ2-3 and V is TRBV7-2; 10 bases are shared with TRBD2. V lost 4 bases, J lost 6 bases, and 7 bases stayed unmatched. The germline gives CDR1 SGHTA, CDR2 FQGNSA. This CDR3 comprises 15 residues. As DNA, the CDR3 is TGTGCCAGCAGCTCCATGACTAGCGGGCTTGATACGCAGTATTTT. This gives the protein CASSSMTSGLDTQYF.

Many counts were recorded for this clonotype. V is TRBV24-1 and J is TRBJ2-5; D assignment may be TRBD1 or TRBD2 (6 bases each). The CDR3 loop spans 15 amino acids. V was pared by 5 bases and J by 3 bases, with 15 bases between. Per germline, CDR1 KGHDR and CDR2 SFDVKD. This CDR3 reads CATSVLEGGKETQYF. Written as DNA, the CDR3 is TGTGCCACCAGTGTACTTGAGGGGGGTAAAGAGACCCAGTACTTC.